The following is a TCR beta chain sequence with its context. The germline gives CDR1 SGHRS, CDR2 YFSETQ. This CDR3 comprises 16 residues. Trimming at V came to 10 bases and at J to 2 bases, leaving 15 bases not matched to a gene. This sample was taken from a study of T-cell reconstitution after alpha-beta-depleted transplantation in children. This sample's TCRbeta library carried unique molecular identifier barcodes. TCRdb reprocessed the PCR reads via MiXCR and lists one record per CDR3 protein. This table has 440,000 or so distinct CDR3 sequences, roughly 10% appearing once. The chain couples TRBV5-1 to TRBJ2-7, with 10 positions matching TRBD2. This TCR was sampled from a human donor who donated a stem cell graft to a child with acute myeloid leukemia. This specimen consisted of PBMCs from the stem cell graft donor, obtained from the stem cell graft. The CDR3 coding sequence is TGCGCCGACGGGATCAGCGGGAGGGCCTTGACCTACGAGCAGTACTTC. Translated: CADGISGRALTYEQYF.